This T cell receptor (beta chain) emerged from a study of T-cell reconstitution after alpha-beta-depleted transplantation in children. The TCRbeta library was prepared with unique molecular identifiers. TCRdb used MiXCR to reprocess the PCR reads, holding one entry per CDR3 protein. Of hundreds of thousands of distinct CDR3 sequences in the sample, under 13% were seen once. Germline CDR1 and CDR2: DFQATT and SNEGSKA (reference sequence). This CDR3 contains 17 residues. The table lists this clonotype with a count of one. The chain joins TRBV20-1 to TRBJ1-2; perhaps TRBD1 as D (5 bases). The source is a child under three years old with acute myeloid leukemia, due to receive a stem cell transplant. The specimen comprised PBMCs, sampled before TCRalphabeta/CD19-depleted stem cell transplant. CDR3 nucleotides: TGCTGCTTCTGGGGCCAGGCTCCGGGATCGTCGAACTATGGCTACACCTTC. It translates to CCFWGQAPGSSNYGYTF.